The clone carrying this TCR beta chain was recorded a few times. The antigen is not known. The sample comes from a study of shared clonotypes between healthy human individuals. The V gene's germline CDR1 is SGHRS and CDR2 YFSETQ. Trimming pared 4 bases from V and 2 bases from J, leaving 10 bases between. This CDR3 contains 13 residues. Overall study findings and caveats: Of the naive CD4 clonotypes, roughly 5.5% were shared across several donors.

Measured with immunoSEQ multiplex PCR; TCRdb has only the in-frame clones, and not every one. Altogether roughly 2,500,000 clones are present, 90% to 95% being singletons, with the ten largest covering approximately 0.35%. J is TRBJ2-7 and V is TRBV5-1; no definite D call. Sequencing was carried out using naive CD4+ T cells from PBMCs. Described subset: CD45RA+ positively selected. The clonotype comes from a young man in good health. Some clones in this sample may be carry-over from other donors' samples. The CDR3 DNA sequence: TGCGCCAGCAGCCCCGCGACACCCTACGAGCAGTACTTC. It specifies CASSPATPYEQYF.